A single sample gave rise to the 18 T cell receptor beta chains below, sequenced in a study of identical twins. From the 5' RACE reads, TCRdb called clonotypes with MiXCR, one entry per CDR3 protein. The sample carries approximately 220,000 distinct CDR3 sequences, roughly 7.5% recorded once. The same sample was also studied in work on yellow fever vaccine responses in identical twins.

The specimen sequenced was memory (CD45RO+) T cells sorted from blood. These receptors all come from a woman younger than 35 in good health.

The CDR3 spells CAWGTTGLFNEQFF. CDR3 nucleotide sequence: TGTGCCTGGGGTACAACGGGACTTTTCAATGAGCAGTTCTTC. The V call is TRBV30, the J call TRBJ2-1; possibly TRBD2 for D (6 bases). V dropped 5 bases and J dropped 6 bases, with 17 bases sitting between them. Germline CDR1 and CDR2: GTSNPN and SVGIG (reference sequence). The CDR3 runs 14 residues.

This clonotype was counted a few times. CDR3 loop: CSASPGYMNTEAFF. Written as DNA, the CDR3 is TGCAGTGCTTCACCGGGGTACATGAACACTGAAGCTTTCTTT. V usage is TRBV20-1 and J usage is TRBJ1-1; D ambiguous. The germline gives CDR1 DFQATT, CDR2 SNEGSKA (reference sequence). Trimming left V 5 bases short and J 0 bases short, with 13 bases between. This CDR3 comprises 14 residues.

This clonotype was seen many times. The chain combines TRBV29-1 with TRBJ2-2, with TRBD1 matching 8 bases. Germline V lookup: CDR1 SQVTM, CDR2 ANQGSEA. The CDR3 covers 16 residues. V gave up 0 bases and J gave up 7 bases; unmatched junction bases: 10. The CDR3 sequence: CSVEDARDRGFGELFF. DNA for the CDR3: TGCAGCGTTGAAGATGCCCGCGACAGGGGTTTCGGGGAGCTGTTTTTT.

This clonotype was seen at least ten times. The J gene is TRBJ2-5, the V gene TRBV29-1, with 7 bases lining up with TRBD1. V was pared by 7 bases and J by 3 bases, with 5 bases of the junction left unmatched. The germline gives CDR1 SQVTM, CDR2 ANQGSEA. This CDR3 comprises 12 residues. The CDR3 region has the DNA TGCAGCGGGGGACAGACAAAAGAGACCCAGTACTTC. Encoded protein: CSGGQTKETQYF.

The chain carries TRBV20-1 and TRBJ2-3, with 9 bases matching TRBD2. The length of the CDR3 is 15 residues. V was clipped by 0 bases and J by 7 bases; unmatched bases: 8. In germline, CDR1 is DFQATT, CDR2 SNEGSKA (reference sequence). This CDR3 is CSAREGAGGLNTQYF. The CDR3 DNA reads TGCAGTGCTAGAGAAGGGGCGGGGGGGTTGAATACGCAGTATTTT.

This clonotype turned up a few times. This chain uses TRBV6-1 with TRBJ2-1; no clear D gene. Germline CDR1 MNHNS, CDR2 SASEGT. Trimming left V 8 bases short and J 4 bases short, with 15 bases between. This CDR3 contains 14 residues. CDR3 in amino acids: CASERVSDYNEQFF. CDR3 nucleotide sequence: TGTGCCAGCGAACGGGTCTCTGATTACAATGAGCAGTTCTTC.

This clonotype appeared a few times. The genes are TRBV7-6 and TRBJ2-3; no clear D gene. V was trimmed by 0 bases and J by 4 bases, leaving 11 bases between them. CDR1 and CDR2 (germline): SGHVS, FNYEAQ. The CDR3 consists of 15 residues. The CDR3 sequence: CASSLAGSVSDTQYF. In DNA form, the CDR3 reads TGTGCCAGCAGCTTAGCGGGGTCGGTTTCAGATACGCAGTATTTT. The full variable domain, rest sourced from reference TRBV7-6 and TRBJ2-3, is GAGVSQSPRYKVTKRGQDVALRCDPISGHVSLYWYRQALGQGPEFLTYFNYEAQQDKSGLPNDRFSAERPEGSISTLTIQRTEQRDSAMYRCASSLAGSVSDTQYFGPGTRLTVL.

This clonotype appeared many times. This chain uses TRBV28 with TRBJ1-2; 7 bases map to TRBD1. Losses at the gene ends were 7 bases for V and 4 bases for J; bases not matched to a gene: 18. This CDR3 region has 17 residues. Per the germline V gene, CDR1 is MDHEN and CDR2 is SYDVKM. In nucleotides, the CDR3 is TGTGCCAGCACCCCGGTAGGTGCTACGGGACAGATCTATGGCTACACCTTC. Translated, it gives CASTPVGATGQIYGYTF.

This clonotype was seen at least ten times. V and J are TRBV3-1 and TRBJ2-7; unclear D gene. From germline, CDR1 is LGHDT and CDR2 YNNKEL (reference sequence). The CDR3 length is 14 residues. V was cut by 1 base and J by 4 bases, with 11 bases left in between. The CDR3 is CASSQGVGLYEQYF. The CDR3 bases are TGTGCCAGCAGCCAAGGTGTAGGCCTATACGAGCAGTACTTC.

As to this clonotype: A clone one base away is much larger, so this may be a read error. This chain uses TRBV7-2 with TRBJ2-1; 8 bases agree with TRBD1. J was trimmed by 2 bases and V by 0 bases; bases with no gene match: 0. The CDR3 loop spans 15 amino acids. CDR1 and CDR2 (germline): SGHTA, FQGNSA. The CDR3 spells CASSLARGPYNEQFF. In DNA form, the CDR3 reads TGTGCCAGCAGCTTAGCCAGGGGGCCCTACAATGAGCAGTTCTTC.

This clonotype showed up just a few times. The chain recombines TRBV7-9 with TRBJ1-5; D not resolved. Per germline, CDR1 SEHNR and CDR2 FQNEAQ (reference sequence). V dropped 0 bases and J dropped 3 bases, with 9 bases sitting between them. The CDR3 runs to 15 residues. CDR3 loop: CASSLAADTNQPQHF. The CDR3 coding sequence is TGTGCCAGCAGCTTAGCGGCAGACACCAATCAGCCCCAGCATTTT.

The rearrangement joins TRBV28 to TRBJ1-5; D gene ambiguous. V was pared by 3 bases and J by 7 bases, with 10 bases between. CDR1 is MDHEN and CDR2 is SYDVKM in the germline V gene. The CDR3 consists of 13 residues. The CDR3 loop reads CASSFFGSQPQHF. The CDR3 DNA follows: TGTGCCAGCAGTTTTTTCGGGTCCCAGCCCCAGCATTTT.

This clonotype was observed a handful of times. The chain employs TRBV25-1 and TRBJ1-6; TRBD1 might be the D (5 bases). CDR1 and CDR2 (germline): MGHDK, SYGVNS. The V and J ends lost 4 bases and 10 bases respectively, with 14 bases between them. The CDR3 is 14 amino acids. CDR3 nucleotide sequence: TGTGCCAGCAGTGGGCCCTCAGGGAGCTCACCCCTCCACTTT. It is translated as CASSGPSGSSPLHF.

This rearrangement joins TRBV7-2 to TRBJ2-1; 8 bases align to TRBD2. The V segment lost 5 bases and the J segment 7 bases; nucleotides outside the gene matches: 16. Germline CDR1 SGHTA, CDR2 FQGNSA. The CDR3 loop spans 17 amino acids. The chain's CDR3 is CASSHSLAGAVRNEQFF. In DNA form, the CDR3 reads TGTGCCAGCAGCCACTCCCTAGCGGGTGCTGTACGGAATGAGCAGTTCTTC. The whole variable domain, remainder taken from reference TRBV7-2 and TRBJ2-1, is GAGVSQSPSNKVTEKGKDVELRCDPISGHTALYWYRQSLGQGLEFLIYFQGNSAPDKSGLPSDRFSAERTGGSVSTLTIQRTQQEDSAVYLCASSHSLAGAVRNEQFFGPGTRLTVL.

This sequence joins TRBV5-6 and TRBJ2-7; D gene uncertain. There are 13 residues in the CDR3. V was trimmed by 4 bases and J by 0 bases, leaving 8 bases between them. The germline CDR1 and CDR2 sequences are SGHDT and YYEEEE. This CDR3 is CASSAGPSYEQYF. In DNA form, the CDR3 reads TGTGCCAGCAGCGCCGGGCCCTCCTACGAGCAGTACTTC.

This clonotype has more than one count but fewer than ten. V and J are TRBV28 and TRBJ2-7; 9 bases map to TRBD1. The CDR3 loop spans 15 amino acids. Trimming at V came to 9 bases and at J to 2 bases, leaving 11 bases not matched to a gene. Per germline, CDR1 MDHEN and CDR2 SYDVKM. The CDR3 is CASRSGTGSTYEQYF. In nucleotides, the CDR3 is TGTGCCAGTAGATCGGGGACAGGGTCTACCTACGAGCAGTACTTC.

This clonotype was detected only a few times. One junction end disagrees with the germline gene, perhaps due to a read error. The chain couples TRBV12-3 or TRBV12-4 to TRBJ2-7; tentative D call: TRBD1 (5 bases). The CDR3 length is 15 residues. The CDR3 loop is CASRLGAVSSYEQYF. In nucleotides, the CDR3 is TGTGCCAGCAGGTTAGGGGCGGTTAGCTCCTACGAGCAGTACTTC.

This chain's CDR3 is CASSSLTGEGSYNEQFF. In nucleotides, the CDR3 is TGTGCCAGCAGCTCATTAACAGGGGAGGGGTCCTACAATGAGCAGTTCTTC. This chain connects TRBV7-9 to TRBJ2-1, with D perhaps given as TRBD1 or TRBD2 (7 bases each). The CDR3 is 17 residues long. V lost 4 bases, J lost 1 base, and 17 bases lay in between. CDR1 is SEHNR, CDR2 FQNEAQ, per germline (reference sequence).